This TCR beta chain was found in a study of early T cells in non-severe SARS-CoV-2 infection (dated by TCRdb to the early 2020s). Background on the whole study: Bulk RNA from unsorted whole blood was used for TCR sequencing, so alpha and beta chains could not be paired. General findings and caveats noted by the study authors: VDJdb matching was skewed toward anti-spike CD8 responses, so virus-specific expansions were likely underestimated and private and CD4 specificities were missed.

Sequences SGHTA (CDR1) and FQGNSA (CDR2) are obtained from the germline V gene. From the cysteine through the phenylalanine, the CDR3 covers 15 amino acids. Only the CDR3 DNA is retained, 45 bases long and in frame from the first base. Between the V and J ends, shortened by 5 bases and 0 bases respectively, the junction contains 10 bases. Comments on this clonotype: The specificity of this receptor is unknown. No clone much larger than this one lies a single base away; base qualities are absent.

The library was built by means of 5' RACE. Sequencing instrument: NextSeq 500. To correct for sequencing error and PCR bias, the TCR library protocol tagged individual cDNA molecules with unique molecular identifiers. Sequencing covered both TCR alpha and beta chains, and within each sample the abundances of alpha and beta sequences were tightly co-correlated. The authors' analysis ran thus. Decombinator V4 was used to annotate TCR sequences for V gene, J gene and CDR3. TCRs were defined as expanded if a significant change between any two time points was detected under a Poisson model with p below 0.0001. TCR abundances were normalised to the total number of TCRs sequenced in each sample and reported as counts per million. MAIT TCRs were defined by TRAV1-2 paired with TRAJ12, TRAJ20 or TRAJ33, and iNKT TCRs by TRAV10 paired with TRAJ18. VDJdb, accessed 1 November 2021, was searched for CMV, EBV and SARS-CoV-2 annotated TCRs, with TCRs annotated for multiple antigens excluded. In TCRdb, the public reads were trimmed at Q25 with fastp and aligned with MiXCR, with productive beta chains retained. Entries are consolidated by CDR3 protein sequence, retaining the most common genes and DNA. These V and J calls derive from TCRdb rather than the authors' analysis. This sample is represented by 74,000 or so distinct CDR3 sequences; about 9.9% of them were singletons. 3% to 4.5% of the sample goes to the ten largest clones.

A case-control design nested within a healthcare worker cohort in London, UK, was used, with weekly nasopharyngeal swab PCR tests and blood sampling performed. Healthcare workers were recruited during the week of the UK lockdown, between 23 and 31 March 2020, and followed weekly for up to about 16 weeks. Recombination linked TRBV7-2 to TRBJ2-2; the D call could be TRBD1 or TRBD2, with each sharing 5 bases. Sequenced: whole blood. The clonotype was recovered from an adult who was a healthcare worker with PCR-confirmed SARS-CoV-2 infection or an uninfected control (not recorded which). The base sequence is TGTGCCAGCAGCCAGGGACCGACGAACACCGGGGAGCTGTTTTTT. Protein translation: CASSQGPTNTGELFF.